Sequencing of this T cell receptor beta chain was carried out in a study of T cell repertoires in cytomegalovirus infection. The wider study: Researchers turned to recently identified HLA-C-restricted CMV epitopes as well as well-studied HLA-B-restricted ones.

The CDR3 totals 15 residues. Trimming removed 3 bases from V and 3 bases from J, with 12 bases in between. The V gene's germline CDR1 is LNHDA and CDR2 SQIVND (reference sequence). In regard to this clonotype: Its specificity is unknown.

Regarding the study as a whole: The cumulative frequency of public TCR beta families distinguished individuals who carried CMV together with the relevant HLA. It was HLA-C-restricted CMV-specific TCR beta clonotypes that dominated the response ex vivo.

TCRdb recomputed calls from the reads with MiXCR, one row per CDR3 protein. The data show about 900,000 distinct CDR3 sequences, more than 25% seen once. This material consisted of cultured CD8+ T cells from PBMCs, taken from culture after CMV antigen stimulation. The receptor comes from a human donor in good health (CMV status not recorded). Some clones in this sample may be carry-over from other donors' samples. The chain uses TRBV19 and TRBJ1-5, with D unclear. The CDR3 loop reads CASSIGINTNQPQHF. The CDR3 region has the DNA TGTGCCAGTAGTATTGGTATTAATACCAATCAGCCCCAGCATTTT. Variable domain in full (rest from reference TRBV19 and TRBJ1-5): DGGITQSPKYLFRKEGQNVTLSCEQNLNHDAMYWYRQDPGQGLRLIYYSQIVNDFQKGDIAEGYSVSREKKESFPLTVTSAQKNPTAFYLCASSIGINTNQPQHFGDGTRLSIL.